This TCR beta chain derives from a study of T-cell memory formation after mild COVID-19. TCRdb re-called the 5' RACE reads through MiXCR, storing one row per CDR3 protein. The sample has some 450,000 distinct CDR3 sequences; 15% to 25% are singletons. CDR3 length: 14 residues. V was clipped by 0 bases and J by 4 bases, with 7 bases between them. The rearrangement joins TRBV23-1 to TRBJ1-5; D gene ambiguous. TRBV23-1 is recorded as an ORF, its role being uncertain. Sequencing was performed on PBMCs or a T cell subset sorted from them (not recorded which). This TCR derives from an adult woman who had mild COVID-19 (a few samples of this study predate the infection). Cell type and time point are not known. The CDR3 region has the DNA TGCGCCAGCAGTCAATCGGAGGAGAATCAGCCCCAGCATTTT. Translation: CASSQSEENQPQHF.